These 9 T cell receptor beta chains share one sample of origin, sequenced in a study of HIV-infected children after antiretroviral therapy interruption (dated by TCRdb to about 2019). This sample's treatment or condition label indicates: PENTA 11 planned treatment interruption arm or continuous ART arm. Library prep was done by 3' RACE. Reads for this sample came from an Illumina MiSeq. To correct PCR amplification bias, TCR libraries were generated from RNA with a 3' RACE protocol that used unique molecular identifiers. TCRdb reworked the public reads: Q25 trimming with fastp, MiXCR clone assembly, productive beta chains retained. One record per CDR3 amino acid sequence lists the most common genes and DNA. For this sample the table gives roughly 16,000 distinct CDR3 sequences, of which nearly 3.5% were detected only once. Approximately 5.4% of the sample is taken by the ten largest. The sequencing used CD45RA+ CD4+ T cells from PBMCs, collected from a donor given antiretroviral therapy, either interrupted or continuous. The cell subset or site label, read with the paper, signifies: naive CD4+ CD45RA+ CD45RO- T cells. These receptors were collected from a child between 2 and 17 years old with HIV.

The table lists this clonotype with many counts. The CDR3 protein is CASSVGDEQYF. The DNA for the CDR3 is TGTGCCAGCAGCGTAGGAGACGAGCAGTACTTC. This chain connects TRBV9 to TRBJ2-7; no clear D. This CDR3 has 11 amino acids. V was pared by 0 bases and J by 5 bases, with 3 bases between. Germline CDR1 and CDR2: SGDLS and YYNGEE. Combining the CDR3 with reference TRBV9 and TRBJ2-7 gives the whole variable domain DSGVTQTPKHLITATGQRVTLRCSPRSGDLSVYWYQQSLDQGLQFLIQYYNGEERAKGNILERFSAQQFPDLHSELNLSSLELGDSALYFCASSVGDEQYFGPGTRLTVT.

This clonotype was observed at least ten times. The V and J genes are TRBV29-1 and TRBJ2-5, with no clear D. V shed 4 bases and J shed 5 bases, with 5 bases lying between them. Germline V gene sequence: CDR1 SQVTM, CDR2 ANQGSEA. This CDR3 spans 10 amino acids. CDR3 amino acids: CSVAVETQYF. CDR3 bases: TGCAGCGTTGCCGTGGAGACCCAGTACTTC.

The table lists this clonotype with a few counts. The chain uses TRBV29-1 and TRBJ2-2, with 7 nucleotides matching TRBD1. There are 13 residues in the CDR3. Trimming took 8 bases from V and 1 from J; bases not matched to a gene: 4. Looked up from germline, CDR1 is SQVTM and CDR2 is ANQGSEA. The CDR3 bases are TGCAGCACCAGGACAGGGAACACCGGGGAGCTGTTTTTT. Translation gives CSTRTGNTGELFF.

Ten or more counts support this clonotype. The gene calls are TRBV5-1 and TRBJ2-1; TRBD2 matches at 8 bases. V lost 4 bases, J lost 0 bases, and 6 bases stayed unmatched. The CDR3 is 16 residues long. Germline CDR1 is SGHRS and CDR2 is YFSETQ. The CDR3 is CASSPSSGGSYNEQFF. CDR3 coding DNA: TGCGCCAGCAGCCCTTCAAGCGGGGGCTCCTACAATGAGCAGTTCTTC.

By sample fraction, this clonotype is medium-sized. This chain joins TRBV7-9 and TRBJ1-2; unclear D gene. This CDR3 has 13 residues. With 1 base removed from V and 8 bases from J, the gap between germline ends came to 11 bases. CDR1 and CDR2 (germline): SEHNR, FQNEAQ (reference sequence). CDR3: CASSLGGVRGYTF. For the CDR3, the DNA is TGTGCCAGCAGCTTAGGCGGAGTGAGGGGCTACACCTTC.

This clonotype appeared many times. The genes are TRBV25-1 and TRBJ1-3, with a possible D match to TRBD1 (5 bases). This CDR3 spans 16 amino acids. The V gene's germline CDR1 is MGHDK and CDR2 SYGVNS. V shed 5 bases and J shed 3 bases, with 17 bases lying between them. For the CDR3, the DNA is TGTGCCAGCAGTTCGCCCGTCGGGACCGATGGAAACACCATATATTTT. Translated: CASSSPVGTDGNTIYF.

The chain uses TRBV11-1 and TRBJ2-1, with 11 bases that match TRBD2. Unmatched junction bases numbered 3, after V lost 4 bases and J lost 4 bases. CDR1 and CDR2 (germline): SGHAT, FQDESV (reference sequence). The CDR3 consists of 15 residues. The CDR3 DNA reads as TGTGCCAGCAGCTCCCTAGCGGGAGGTTACAATGAGCAGTTCTTC. Its protein product is CASSSLAGGYNEQFF.

This clonotype was counted many times. The chain couples TRBV23-1 to TRBJ2-7; maybe TRBD2 (5 bases). TRBV23-1 is an ORF, with its function uncertain. The CDR3 length is 16 residues. V dropped 2 bases and J dropped 2 bases, with 16 bases sitting between them. The CDR3 DNA reads TGCGCCAGCAGTCAAAAGCGGACCCCCGGTCCCTACGAGCAGTACTTC. It is translated as CASSQKRTPGPYEQYF.

Many counts were recorded for this clonotype. The CDR3 coding sequence is TGTGCCAGTATGACAGGGACGCACGAGCAGTACTTC. This gives the protein CASMTGTHEQYF. This chain connects TRBV28 to TRBJ2-7; 7 bases agree with TRBD1. The CDR3 covers 12 residues. Germline assignment: CDR1 MDHEN and CDR2 SYDVKM. V trimming: 9 bases; J trimming: 5 bases; junction bases outside the gene matches: 7.